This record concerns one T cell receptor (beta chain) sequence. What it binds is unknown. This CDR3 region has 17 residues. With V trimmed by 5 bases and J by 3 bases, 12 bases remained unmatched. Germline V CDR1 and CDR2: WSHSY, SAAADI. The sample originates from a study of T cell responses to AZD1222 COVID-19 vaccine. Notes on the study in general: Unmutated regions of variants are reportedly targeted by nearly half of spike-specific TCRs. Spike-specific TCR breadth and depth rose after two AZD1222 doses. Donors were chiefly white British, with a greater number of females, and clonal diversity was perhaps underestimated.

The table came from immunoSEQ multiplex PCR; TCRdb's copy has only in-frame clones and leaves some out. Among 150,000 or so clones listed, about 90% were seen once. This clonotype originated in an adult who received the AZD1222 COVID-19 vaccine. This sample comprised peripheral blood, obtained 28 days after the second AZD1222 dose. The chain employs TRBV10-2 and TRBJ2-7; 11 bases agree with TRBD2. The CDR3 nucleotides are TGCGCCAGCAGTCAAGACCGACTAGCGGGAATAAACTACGAGCAGTACTTC. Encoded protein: CASSQDRLAGINYEQYF.